A selection of T cell receptor beta chains follows, all from one sample in a study of blood T cell repertoires in COVID-19. Measured with immunoSEQ multiplex PCR; TCRdb has only the in-frame clones, and not every one. The sample contains around 250,000 clones, roughly 84% of which appear only once. Sequencing input: peripheral blood. Receptor source: a woman in her thirties or forties who had recovered from COVID-19. Each CDR3 is given with its conserved first and last residue. The D gene is left open where the match is weak. Expanded clones are given a class, and other clones once, few, many or no size at all.

J | D | V | size | CDR3 | DNA
TRBJ2-7 | . | TRBV12-3/TRBV12-4 | . | CASRKQDIYEQYF | TGTGCCAGCAGGAAACAGGACATTTACGAGCAGTACTTC
TRBJ2-1 | TRBD2 | TRBV7-8 | . | CASSSQPGGGNEQFF | TGTGCCAGCAGCTCACAACCCGGGGGGGGTAATGAGCAGTTCTTC
TRBJ2-5 | . | TRBV3-1/TRBV3-2 | . | CASSLPRTSYQETQYF | TGTGCCAGCAGCCTACCGCGGACATCGTACCAAGAGACCCAGTACTTC
TRBJ2-1 | TRBD2 | TRBV10-2 | . | CASSNPFSRGVRFF | TGCGCCAGCAGTAACCCGTTTTCCCGGGGGGTGCGGTTCTTC
TRBJ1-5 | TRBD1 | TRBV30 | many | CAWSEQGFGNQPQHF | TGTGCCTGGAGTGAACAGGGGTTCGGCAATCAGCCCCAGCATTTT
TRBJ1-5 | . | TRBV27 | . | CASSFSNQPQHF | TGTGCCAGCAGTTTTAGTAATCAGCCCCAGCATTTT
TRBJ2-6 | . | TRBV6-6 | . | CASSAQGSGANVLTF | TGTGCCAGCAGTGCTCAGGGGTCTGGGGCCAACGTCCTGACTTTC
TRBJ1-4 | . | TRBV19 | . | CASSRRGPGNEKLFF | TGTGCCAGTAGTCGACGCGGGCCTGGTAATGAAAAACTGTTTTTT
TRBJ2-7 | TRBD1 | TRBV6-2/TRBV6-3 | once | CASSPRPTQGATAEQYF | TGTGCCAGCAGTCCCAGACCCACACAGGGGGCAACGGCTGAGCAGTACTTC
TRBJ2-6 | . | TRBV5-1 | . | CASEENSGANVLTF | TGCGCCAGCGAGGAAAATAGTGGGGCCAACGTCCTGACTTTC
TRBJ1-5 | TRBD1 | TRBV10-3 | . | CAISESRDRGSNQPQHF | TGTGCCATCAGTGAGTCCAGGGACAGGGGTAGCAATCAGCCCCAGCATTTT
TRBJ2-2 | TRBD1 | TRBV5-4 | . | CASSFASGTGGTGELFF | TGTGCCAGCAGCTTCGCGTCCGGGACAGGGGGCACCGGGGAGCTGTTTTTT
TRBJ1-2 | . | TRBV2 | . | CASNRGSNYGYTF | TGTGCCAGCAATCGAGGATCGAACTATGGCTACACCTTC
TRBJ2-2 | . | TRBV5-1 | . | CASSTGQNTGELFF | TGCGCCAGCAGCACCGGACAGAACACCGGGGAGCTGTTTTTT
TRBJ2-7 | . | TRBV2 | few | CASREGPYEQYF | TGTGCCAGCAGAGAGGGTCCATACGAGCAGTACTTC
TRBJ1-4 | . | TRBV9 | . | CASSVGWGSQNEKLFF | TGTGCCAGCAGCGTAGGGTGGGGCAGCCAGAATGAAAAACTGTTTTTT
TRBJ2-7 | . | TRBV5-1 | . | CASSLGYRDYEQYF | TGCGCCAGCAGCTTGGGATACCGGGATTACGAGCAGTACTTC
TRBJ2-1 | TRBD2 | TRBV10-3 | . | CAISRTSGGYNEQFF | TGTGCCATCAGTAGGACTAGCGGGGGGTACAATGAGCAGTTCTTC
TRBJ2-5 | . | TRBV12-2 | . | CASRSRFRTVEGETQYF | TGTGCAAGTCGCTCACGCTTTCGGACAGTAGAGGGAGAGACCCAGTACTTC
TRBJ2-2 | . | TRBV3-1/TRBV3-2 | . | CASSPTRTGELFF | TGTGCCAGCAGCCCCACTAGGACCGGGGAGCTGTTTTTT
TRBJ2-1 | TRBD2 | TRBV4-1 | . | CASSQPGLAGGHYNEQFF | TGCGCCAGCAGCCAGCCAGGTCTAGCGGGGGGACACTACAATGAGCAGTTCTTC
TRBJ2-7 | TRBD2 | TRBV5-4 | . | CASRAGGDYEQYF | TGTGCCAGCAGGGCGGGGGGGGATTACGAGCAGTACTTC
TRBJ1-1 | . | TRBV19 | . | CASSADYYYMNTEAFF | TGTGCCAGTTCTGCAGACTATTACTACATGAACACTGAAGCTTTCTTT
TRBJ1-1 | TRBD1 | TRBV12-3/TRBV12-4 | . | CASIRQGEAFF | TGTGCCAGCATCCGACAGGGGGAAGCTTTCTTT
TRBJ2-3 | TRBD2 | TRBV28 | once | CASSLPWAGDSTDTQYF | TGTGCCAGCAGTTTACCCTGGGCGGGGGACAGCACAGATACGCAGTATTTT
TRBJ2-2 | . | TRBV5-5 | few | CASSFLGGDTGELFF | TGTGCCAGCAGCTTTTTGGGGGGAGACACCGGGGAGCTGTTTTTT
TRBJ1-1 | TRBD1 | TRBV6-1 | . | CASSDVTGGTEAFF | TGTGCCAGCAGTGACGTCACAGGGGGGACTGAAGCTTTCTTT
TRBJ1-1 | . | TRBV28 | . | CASRRQATAYTEAFF | TGTGCCAGCAGGAGACAGGCAACGGCTTACACTGAAGCTTTCTTT
TRBJ1-4 | . | TRBV28 | . | CASSLGAHQAEKLFF | TGTGCCAGCAGTTTAGGGGCCCACCAGGCCGAAAAACTGTTTTTT
TRBJ1-1 | TRBD1 | TRBV13 | . | CASSPRQGASTEAFF | TGTGCCAGCAGCCCTAGACAGGGGGCGTCGACTGAAGCTTTCTTT
TRBJ2-2 | TRBD1 | TRBV9 | . | CASSVLRQGGTGELFF | TGTGCCAGCAGCGTACTTAGACAGGGCGGGACCGGGGAGCTGTTTTTT